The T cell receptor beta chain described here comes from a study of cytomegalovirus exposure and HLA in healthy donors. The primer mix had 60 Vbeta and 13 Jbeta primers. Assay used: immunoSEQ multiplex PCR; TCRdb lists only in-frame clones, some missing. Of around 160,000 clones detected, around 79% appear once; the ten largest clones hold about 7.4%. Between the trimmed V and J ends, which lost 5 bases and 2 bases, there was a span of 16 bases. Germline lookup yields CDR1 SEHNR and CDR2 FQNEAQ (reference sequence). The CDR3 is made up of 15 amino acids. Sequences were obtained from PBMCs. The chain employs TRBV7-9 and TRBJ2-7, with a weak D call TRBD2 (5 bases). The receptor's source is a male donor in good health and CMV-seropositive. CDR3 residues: CASSPPRRGAYEQYF. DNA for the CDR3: TGTGCCAGCAGCCCCCCGCGCCGGGGAGCCTACGAGCAGTACTTC.